The clone carrying this TCR beta chain came up many times. The antigen remains undetermined. RNA transcripts gave rise to amplified TCR beta CDR3 regions. A first-round RT-PCR of the TCR CDR3 used the HTBI primer set. TCRdb re-called the multiplex PCR reads through MiXCR, storing one row per CDR3 protein. The sample includes approximately 740,000 distinct CDR3 sequences, 11% to 15% of them seen just once. Used for diagnoses were clinical symptoms, serum thyroxine and TRAb, thyroid ultrasound and orbital computed tomography. The sample belongs to a study of T cells in Graves' hyperthyroidism and ophthalmopathy. Study findings and constraints: Researchers found most expanded thyroid clonotypes above 0.001 in blood as well.

The V end lost 6 bases, the J end lost 1 base, and 15 bases lay between the germline ends. Germline lookup yields CDR1 SQVTM and CDR2 ANQGSEA. The CDR3 totals 14 residues. The V gene is TRBV29-1, the J gene TRBJ1-1; perhaps TRBD1 as D (5 bases). The source is a young woman with Graves' hyperthyroidism. What was sequenced was blood. The CDR3 spells CSVGRRGENTEAFF. The CDR3 DNA reads TGCAGCGTGGGGCGAAGAGGGGAGAACACTGAAGCTTTCTTT.